This T cell receptor beta chain was obtained from a study of cytotoxic CD8 clonotypes in ibrutinib-treated CLL. The wider study: Results showed approximately 25 partial and 2 complete responses; following median 68 months, approximately 15 remained remitted, approximately twelve advanced. Once treatment had gone on for a median of 12 months, range 6 to 36, response samples were drawn.

J was trimmed by 4 bases and V by 1 base; bases with no gene match: 5. CDR3 length: 16 residues. The V gene's germline CDR1 is LGHNA and CDR2 YNFKEQ. The protocol was immunoSEQ multiplex PCR, while the TCRdb copy is restricted to in-frame clones and leaves out a portion. Among under 200,000 clones listed, roughly 80% were seen once. The material was PBMCs, obtained after 12 months of ibrutinib treatment. The V gene is TRBV4-2, the J gene TRBJ2-1, with 9 bases lining up with TRBD1. The TCR sequence derives from a human donor with chronic lymphocytic leukemia. The CDR3 protein is CASSQADRGGYNEQFF. The CDR3 DNA reads TGTGCCAGCAGCCAAGCAGACAGGGGGGGATACAATGAGCAGTTCTTC.